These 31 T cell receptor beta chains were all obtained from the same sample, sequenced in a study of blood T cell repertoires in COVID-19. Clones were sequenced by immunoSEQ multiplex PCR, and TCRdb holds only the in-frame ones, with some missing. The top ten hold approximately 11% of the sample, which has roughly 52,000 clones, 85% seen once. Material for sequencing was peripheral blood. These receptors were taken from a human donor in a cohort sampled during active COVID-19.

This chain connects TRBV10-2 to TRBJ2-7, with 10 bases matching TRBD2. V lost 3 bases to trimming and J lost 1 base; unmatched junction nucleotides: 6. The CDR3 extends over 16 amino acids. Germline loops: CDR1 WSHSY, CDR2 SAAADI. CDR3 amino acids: CASSDPGLATSYEQYF. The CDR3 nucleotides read TGCGCCAGCAGTGACCCGGGACTAGCGACGTCCTACGAGCAGTACTTC.

For the CDR3, the DNA is TGTGCCAGCAGTTACGGGCTGAGGAGCGGGGGGGATACGCAGTATTTT. Protein sequence: CASSYGLRSGGDTQYF. V usage is TRBV6-2 or TRBV6-3 and J usage is TRBJ2-3; 9 bases line up with TRBD2. The CDR3 contains 16 residues. Germline V gene lookup returns CDR1 MNHEY and CDR2 SVGEGT. Trimming removed 2 bases from V and 6 bases from J; junction bases left unmatched: 9.

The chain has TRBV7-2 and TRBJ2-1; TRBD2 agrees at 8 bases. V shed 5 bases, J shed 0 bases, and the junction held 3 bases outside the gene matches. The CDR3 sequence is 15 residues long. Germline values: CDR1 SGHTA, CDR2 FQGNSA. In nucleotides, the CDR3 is TGTGCCAGCAGCCATAGCGGGATCTCCTACAATGAGCAGTTCTTC. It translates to CASSHSGISYNEQFF.

The CDR3 DNA is TGTGCCAGCAGCTTAGAGAGCGGGAGTACTACCGGGGAGCTGTTTTTT. Its protein product is CASSLESGSTTGELFF. The J gene is TRBJ2-2, the V gene TRBV11-3; 8 bases align to TRBD2. The junction had 5 bases not matched to a gene; V was cut back by 0 bases and J by 5 bases. This CDR3 spans 16 amino acids. The V gene's germline CDR1 is SGHNT and CDR2 YENEEA. Variable domain in full (rest from reference TRBV11-3 and TRBJ2-2): EAGVVQSPRYKIIEKKQPVAFWCNPISGHNTLYWYLQNLGQGPELLIRYENEEAVDDSQLPKDRFSAERLKGVDSTLKIQPAELGDSAVYLCASSLESGSTTGELFFGEGSRLTVL.

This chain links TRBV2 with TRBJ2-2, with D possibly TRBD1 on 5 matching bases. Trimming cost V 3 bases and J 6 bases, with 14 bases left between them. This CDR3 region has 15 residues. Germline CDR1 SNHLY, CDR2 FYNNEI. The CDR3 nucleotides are TGTGCCAGCAGTGAGCAGGGATCCGCCGCCGGGGAGCTGTTTTTT. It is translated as CASSEQGSAAGELFF.

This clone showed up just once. The CDR3 reads CASSDSKRLQSYNEQFF. As DNA, the CDR3 is TGTGCCAGCAGTGACTCAAAGCGGCTGCAGTCCTACAATGAGCAGTTCTTC. The rearrangement links TRBV6-4 to TRBJ2-1, with D possibly being TRBD2 (5 bases). The CDR3 runs 17 residues. Germline loops: CDR1 MRHNA, CDR2 SNTAGT. Trimming stripped 0 bases from V and 1 base from J, with 13 bases between.

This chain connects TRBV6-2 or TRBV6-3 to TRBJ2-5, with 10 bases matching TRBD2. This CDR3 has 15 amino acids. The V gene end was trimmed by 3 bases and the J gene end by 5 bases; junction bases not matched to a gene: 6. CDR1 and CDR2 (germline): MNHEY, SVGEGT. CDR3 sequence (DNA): TGTGCCAGCAGTTATTTCCTAGCGGGAGAGGAGACCCAGTACTTC. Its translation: CASSYFLAGEETQYF.

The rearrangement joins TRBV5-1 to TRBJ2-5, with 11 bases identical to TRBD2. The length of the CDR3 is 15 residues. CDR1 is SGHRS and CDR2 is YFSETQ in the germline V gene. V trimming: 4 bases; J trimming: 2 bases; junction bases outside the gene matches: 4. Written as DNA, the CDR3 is TGCGCCAGCAGCCCTGGGACTAGCGGACAAGAGACCCAGTACTTC. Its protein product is CASSPGTSGQETQYF.

As DNA, the CDR3 is TGTGCCAGCATTCCAGCGGGGTACAATGAGCAGTTCTTC. This codes for CASIPAGYNEQFF. This chain connects TRBV2 to TRBJ2-1; TRBD2 aligns across 7 bases. The CDR3 contains 13 residues. The V and J ends lost 7 bases and 4 bases, in that order; junction bases with no gene match: 4. Germline lookup yields CDR1 SNHLY and CDR2 FYNNEI.

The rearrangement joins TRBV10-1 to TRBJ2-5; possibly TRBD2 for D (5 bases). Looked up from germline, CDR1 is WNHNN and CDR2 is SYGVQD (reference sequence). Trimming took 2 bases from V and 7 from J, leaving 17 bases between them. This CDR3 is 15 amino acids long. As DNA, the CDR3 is TGCGCCAGCAGTGAGAACCCACTAGAGAAGGGGACCCAGTACTTC. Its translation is CASSENPLEKGTQYF.

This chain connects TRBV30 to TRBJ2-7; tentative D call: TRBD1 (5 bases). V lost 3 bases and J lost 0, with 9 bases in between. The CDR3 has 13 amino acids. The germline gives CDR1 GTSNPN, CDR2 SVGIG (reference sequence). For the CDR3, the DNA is TGTGCCTGGAGGGCGGACATCTCCTACGAGCAGTACTTC. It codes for CAWRADISYEQYF.

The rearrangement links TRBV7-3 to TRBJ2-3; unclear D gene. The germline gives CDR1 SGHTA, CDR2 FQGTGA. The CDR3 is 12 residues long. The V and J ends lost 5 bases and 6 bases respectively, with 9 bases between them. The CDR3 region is CASSPSRDTQYF. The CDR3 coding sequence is TGTGCCAGCAGCCCCTCCCGGGATACGCAGTATTTT.

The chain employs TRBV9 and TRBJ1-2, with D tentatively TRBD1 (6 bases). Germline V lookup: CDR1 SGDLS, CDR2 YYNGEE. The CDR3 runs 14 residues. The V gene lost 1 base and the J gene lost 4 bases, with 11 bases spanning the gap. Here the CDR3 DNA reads TGTGCCAGCAGCGTAACCACAGGGTCCTATGGCTACACCTTC. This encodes CASSVTTGSYGYTF.

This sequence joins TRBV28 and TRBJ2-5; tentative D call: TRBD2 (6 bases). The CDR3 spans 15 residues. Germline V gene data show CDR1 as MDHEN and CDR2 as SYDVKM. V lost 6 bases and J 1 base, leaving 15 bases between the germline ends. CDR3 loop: CASSPGGLGQETQYF. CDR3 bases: TGTGCCAGCAGCCCCGGAGGGCTAGGCCAAGAGACCCAGTACTTC. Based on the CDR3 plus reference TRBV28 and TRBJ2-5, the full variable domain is DVKVTQSSRYLVKRTGEKVFLECVQDMDHENMFWYRQDPGLGLRLIYFSYDVKMKEKGDIPEGYSVSREKKERFSLILESASTNQTSMYLCASSPGGLGQETQYFGPGTRLLVL.

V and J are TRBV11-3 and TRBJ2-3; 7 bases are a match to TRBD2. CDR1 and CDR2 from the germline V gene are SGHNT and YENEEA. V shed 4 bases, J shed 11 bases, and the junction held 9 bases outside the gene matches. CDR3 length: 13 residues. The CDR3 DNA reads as TGTGCCAGCAGCTCGATGAGCGGGGAGAGGCAGTATTTT. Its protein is CASSSMSGERQYF. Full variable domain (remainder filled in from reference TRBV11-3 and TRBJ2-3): EAGVVQSPRYKIIEKKQPVAFWCNPISGHNTLYWYLQNLGQGPELLIRYENEEAVDDSQLPKDRFSAERLKGVDSTLKIQPAELGDSAVYLCASSSMSGERQYFGPGTRLTVL.

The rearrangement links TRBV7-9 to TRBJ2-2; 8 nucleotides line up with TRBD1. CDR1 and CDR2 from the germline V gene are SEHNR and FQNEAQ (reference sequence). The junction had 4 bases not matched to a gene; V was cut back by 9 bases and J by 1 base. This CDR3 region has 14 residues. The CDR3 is CARTGTGNTGELFF. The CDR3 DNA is TGTGCCAGAACCGGGACAGGGAACACCGGGGAGCTGTTTTTT.

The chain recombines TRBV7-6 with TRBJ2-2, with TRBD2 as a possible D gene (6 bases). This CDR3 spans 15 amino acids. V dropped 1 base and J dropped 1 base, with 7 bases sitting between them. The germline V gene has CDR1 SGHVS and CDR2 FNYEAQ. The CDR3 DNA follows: TGTGCCAGCAGCTTAGTGCGGGGGAACACCGGGGAGCTGTTTTTT. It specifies CASSLVRGNTGELFF. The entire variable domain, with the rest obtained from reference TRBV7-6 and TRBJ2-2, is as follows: GAGVSQSPRYKVTKRGQDVALRCDPISGHVSLYWYRQALGQGPEFLTYFNYEAQQDKSGLPNDRFSAERPEGSISTLTIQRTEQRDSAMYRCASSLVRGNTGELFFGEGSRLTVL.

CDR3 residues: CASSQADSITDTQYF. CDR3 nucleotide sequence: TGTGCCAGCAGCCAAGCCGACTCGATCACAGATACGCAGTATTTT. The V and J genes are TRBV4-2 and TRBJ2-3; no reliable D call. The CDR3 length is 15 residues. In germline, CDR1 is LGHNA, CDR2 YNFKEQ. Deletions cut 1 base from V and 2 bases from J, with 10 bases between.

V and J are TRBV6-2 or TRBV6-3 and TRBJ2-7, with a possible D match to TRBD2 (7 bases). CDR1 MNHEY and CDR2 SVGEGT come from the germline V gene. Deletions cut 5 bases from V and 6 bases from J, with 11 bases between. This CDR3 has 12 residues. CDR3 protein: CASSRGAGEQYF. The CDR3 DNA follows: TGTGCCAGCAGTCGGGGGGCCGGCGAGCAGTACTTC.

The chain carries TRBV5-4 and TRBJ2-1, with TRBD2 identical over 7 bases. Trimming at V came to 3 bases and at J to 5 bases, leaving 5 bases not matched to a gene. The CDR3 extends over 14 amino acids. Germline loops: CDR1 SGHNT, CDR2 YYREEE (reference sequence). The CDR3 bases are TGTGCCAGCAGCTCGGGACTACTAAACAATGAGCAGTTCTTC. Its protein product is CASSSGLLNNEQFF.

The CDR3 DNA sequence: TGTGCCTGGAGTTCCGGACAGGGTTACGAGCAGTACTTC. Encoded protein: CAWSSGQGYEQYF. The chain has TRBV30 and TRBJ2-7; 8 nucleotides line up with TRBD1. Germline loops: CDR1 GTSNPN, CDR2 SVGIG (reference sequence). This CDR3 contains 13 residues. Trimming at V came to 2 bases and at J to 4 bases, leaving 4 bases not matched to a gene.

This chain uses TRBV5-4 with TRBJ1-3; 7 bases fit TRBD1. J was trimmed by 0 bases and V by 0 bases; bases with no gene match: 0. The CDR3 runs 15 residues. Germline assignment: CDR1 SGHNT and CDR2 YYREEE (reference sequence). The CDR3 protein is CASSLAGGSGNTIYF. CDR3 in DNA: TGTGCCAGCAGCTTGGCAGGGGGCTCTGGAAACACCATATATTTT.

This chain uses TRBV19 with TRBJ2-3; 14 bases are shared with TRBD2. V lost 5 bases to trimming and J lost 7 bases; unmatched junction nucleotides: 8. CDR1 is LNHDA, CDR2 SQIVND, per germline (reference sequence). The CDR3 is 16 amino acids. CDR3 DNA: TGTGCCAGTAGTCCCAAGGGACTAGCGGGAGCAAATACGCAGTATTTT. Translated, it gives CASSPKGLAGANTQYF.

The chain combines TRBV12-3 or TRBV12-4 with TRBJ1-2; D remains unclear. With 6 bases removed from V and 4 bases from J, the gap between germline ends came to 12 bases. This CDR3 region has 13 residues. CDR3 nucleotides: TGTGCCAGCAGCCCCCGGGAACTCTATGGCTACACCTTC. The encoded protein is CASSPRELYGYTF.

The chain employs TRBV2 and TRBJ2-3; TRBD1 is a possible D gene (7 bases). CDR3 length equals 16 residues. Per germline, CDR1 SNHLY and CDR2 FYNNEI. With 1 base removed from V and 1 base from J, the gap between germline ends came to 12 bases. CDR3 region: CASSEEAGQRTDTQYF. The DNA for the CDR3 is TGTGCCAGCAGTGAAGAGGCGGGACAGCGCACAGATACGCAGTATTTT.

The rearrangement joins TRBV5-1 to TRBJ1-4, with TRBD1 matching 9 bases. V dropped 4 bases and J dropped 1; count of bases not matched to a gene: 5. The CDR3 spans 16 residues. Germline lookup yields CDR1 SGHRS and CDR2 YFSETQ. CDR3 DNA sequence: TGCGCCAGCAGCAAGGGACAGGGCCTAACTAATGAAAAACTGTTTTTT. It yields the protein CASSKGQGLTNEKLFF. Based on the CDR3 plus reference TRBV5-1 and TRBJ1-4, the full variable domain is KAGVTQTPRYLIKTRGQQVTLSCSPISGHRSVSWYQQTPGQGLQFLFEYFSETQRNKGNFPGRFSGRQFSNSRSEMNVSTLELGDSALYLCASSKGQGLTNEKLFFGSGTQLSVL.

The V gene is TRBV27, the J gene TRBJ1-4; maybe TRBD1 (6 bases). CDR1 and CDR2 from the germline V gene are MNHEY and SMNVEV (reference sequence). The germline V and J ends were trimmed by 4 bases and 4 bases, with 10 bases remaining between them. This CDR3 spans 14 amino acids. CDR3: CASSYQGRNEKLFF. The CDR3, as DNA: TGTGCCAGCAGTTATCAGGGGCGTAATGAAAAACTGTTTTTT.

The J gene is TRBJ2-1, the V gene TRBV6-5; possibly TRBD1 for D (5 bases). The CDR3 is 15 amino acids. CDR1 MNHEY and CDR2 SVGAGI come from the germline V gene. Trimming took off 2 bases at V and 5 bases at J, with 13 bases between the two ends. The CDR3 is CASSYPTGANNEQFF. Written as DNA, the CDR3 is TGTGCCAGCAGTTACCCTACAGGAGCAAACAATGAGCAGTTCTTC.

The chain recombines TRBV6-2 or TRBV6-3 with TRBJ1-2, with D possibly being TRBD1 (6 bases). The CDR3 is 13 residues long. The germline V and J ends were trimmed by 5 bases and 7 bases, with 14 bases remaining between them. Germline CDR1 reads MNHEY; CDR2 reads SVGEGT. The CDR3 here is CASSPTGNRGYTF. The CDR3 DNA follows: TGTGCCAGCAGTCCCACAGGGAATCGTGGCTACACCTTC.

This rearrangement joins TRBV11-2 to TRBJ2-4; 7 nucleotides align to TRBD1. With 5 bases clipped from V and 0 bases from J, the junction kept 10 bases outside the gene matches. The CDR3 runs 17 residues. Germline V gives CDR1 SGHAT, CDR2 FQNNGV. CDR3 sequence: CASSLGTDGLAKNIQYF. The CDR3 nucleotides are TGTGCCAGCAGCCTAGGGACAGACGGCCTAGCCAAAAACATTCAGTACTTC.

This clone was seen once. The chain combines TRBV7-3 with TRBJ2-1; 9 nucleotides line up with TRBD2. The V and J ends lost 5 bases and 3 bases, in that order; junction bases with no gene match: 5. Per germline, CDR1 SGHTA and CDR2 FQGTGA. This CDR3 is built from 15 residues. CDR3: CASSPTSGGYNEQFF. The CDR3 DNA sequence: TGTGCCAGCAGCCCGACTAGCGGAGGCTACAATGAGCAGTTCTTC.